One T cell receptor (beta chain) is described in this entry. The specificity of this receptor is unknown. No quality values exist for individual bases; no much larger clone is one base distant. This specimen belongs to a study of response to subunit inactivated influenza vaccine (dated by TCRdb to 2016 to 2019). The study in broad terms: To follow how T cells responded to a trivalent subunit inactivated influenza vaccine, the researchers relied on deep quantitative profiling of the T cell receptor repertoire.

The library was built by means of RT-PCR. TCRdb shows the sequencer as Illumina HiSeq 2500. Starting from the raw public reads, TCRdb applied fastp trimming at Q25, assembled clones with MiXCR and retained in-frame beta chains. Here each entry gathers all rows of one CDR3 protein and keeps the most common genes and DNA. The sample records just under 550,000 distinct CDR3 sequences, under 30% of which are singletons. The ten largest clones capture 2.5% to 3.5% of the sample. Reading the germline V gene (reference sequence) gives CDR1 LNHDA and CDR2 SQIVND. The CDR3 numbers 13 residues from cysteine through phenylalanine. Just the 39-base CDR3 DNA is kept, in frame starting at base 1. V is cut back by 6 bases and J by 9 bases, with 5 bases in the junction unmatched. The investigation overall reported the following: According to the authors, only a limited number of new T cells may be recruited by each seasonal influenza vaccination.

These data were also filed under a second study, of T cells expressing NK-cell markers. The second study reports: TCR beta cDNA libraries were made by 5'RACE template switching that added a universal primer site and unique molecular identifiers. Several donors provided sorted CD3+CD56+NKG2C+, CD3+CD56+NKG2C- and CD3+CD56-NKG2C+ T-cell subsets, whose TCR beta-chain repertoires were profiled. Among the eight sequenced donors, only one was HCMV-seronegative, while the other seven were HCMV-seropositive. To restrict sorting to alphabetaTCR-expressing T cells, an anti-gammadeltaTCR antibody was added in several experiments. In several donors, the dominant CD3+CD56+NKG2C+ clonotypes ranked among the top 10 CD8+ clonotypes, making up roughly 1.0-7.0% of CD8+ T cells. Those dominant clonotypes were again the most abundant among CD3+CD56-NKG2C+ cells in a few donors, at roughly 25-65%. Whether the expanded NKG2C-expressing T cell clones were specific for HCMV antigens remained unclear. All eight donors whose samples were sequenced were randomly selected healthy volunteers, three of them men and five women. HCMV serostatus was determined by detecting HCMV-specific IgG in serum with a commercial ELISA kit. Ficoll density gradient centrifugation was used to isolate peripheral blood mononuclear cells from blood. Magnetic immunoseparation with Miltenyi isolation kits was used to isolate CD4+ and CD8+ T cells from PBMC. cDNA synthesis was primed from the TCR beta constant segment, followed by two successive PCR amplification steps. Libraries were sequenced as 2 x 150 bp reads on Illumina HiSeq 2000/2500, MiSeq or NextSeq. MIGEC handled demultiplexing of the reads and grouping by UMI, while MiTCR was used to assemble and quantify clonotypes. To exclude erroneous sequences, any TCR cDNA sequence not supported by at least two reads was discarded. The tcR package was used for downstream repertoire analysis, and clonotypes were matched across fractions by CDR3 nucleotide sequence plus V segment. Antigen specificity was annotated against VDJdb with VDJmatch, allowing one amino acid substitution in CDR3.

This material consisted of CD4+ T cells sorted from PBMCs, taken about 12 days after vaccination. The sequence came from a man in his fifties who received an inactivated influenza vaccine. Donor details come from another sample of the same person, matched by shared clones. The chain is assembled from TRBV19 and TRBJ2-1; 10 nucleotides in the junction match TRBD2. The encoded CDR3 is CASRSLAGLEQFF. The DNA is as follows: TGTGCCAGTAGGTCACTAGCGGGACTTGAGCAGTTCTTC.